This TCR beta chain emerged from a study of control samples from healthy donors and cancer patients. J was trimmed by 2 bases and V by 4 bases; bases with no gene match: 6. This CDR3 comprises 16 residues. Germline V gene lookup returns CDR1 SGDLS and CDR2 YYNGEE. Produced via immunoSEQ multiplex PCR; TCRdb's table is partial and in-frame only. The sample carries some 160,000 clones, about nine tenths recorded once. The TCR sequence derives from a man aged 25 to 40 in good health. The chain links TRBV9 to TRBJ2-3, with 11 bases aligning to TRBD2. Material for sequencing was blood. Written as DNA, the CDR3 is TGTGCCAGCAGCATCATAGCGGGGGGGAACACAGATACGCAGTATTTT. Its protein is CASSIIAGGNTDTQYF.